The 20 T cell receptor beta chains reported below all come from one sample, sequenced in a study of regulatory T cells in long-lasting Graves disease. The time point: persistent/refractory GD, antithyroid drugs over 5 years with positive TRAb. PBMC RNA was the source of the TCR library. TCR beta libraries were built with iRepertoire HTBI primers and Arm-PCR of CDR3 regions. TCRdb called the multiplex PCR reads again in MiXCR, with one record for every CDR3 protein. The repertoire holds around 460,000 distinct CDR3 sequences, approximately 23% seen once, with around 13% in the top ten. Sequences were derived from peripheral blood mononuclear cells (PBMCs), sampled when the disease was refractory, from a patient treated with antithyroid drugs. The receptor set was obtained from a female donor with Graves disease.

This clonotype occurred a few times. The genes are TRBV5-6 and TRBJ1-4; D ambiguous. CDR3 length: 14 amino acids. Trimming left V 0 bases short and J 5 bases short, with 8 bases between. Germline values: CDR1 SGHDT, CDR2 YYEEEE. The CDR3 DNA reads as TGTGCCAGCAGCTTGGTTGCGGTAAATGAAAAACTGTTTTTT. It translates to CASSLVAVNEKLFF.

This clonotype was detected ten times or more. The CDR3 here is CASSPSPQVQAFF. The CDR3 coding sequence is TGTGCCAGCAGCCCCAGCCCCCAAGTTCAAGCTTTCTTT. This chain connects TRBV7-2 to TRBJ1-1; no clear D. This CDR3 spans 13 amino acids. Germline V gene data show CDR1 as SGHTA and CDR2 as FQGNSA. Trimming left V 5 bases short and J 9 bases short, with 16 bases between.

This clonotype appeared a few times. CDR3 loop: CSARLLTGGAFF. Here the CDR3 DNA reads TGCAGTGCTAGACTCTTGACAGGGGGAGCTTTCTTT. The chain combines TRBV20-1 with TRBJ1-1; 9 bases fit TRBD1. The V segment lost 2 bases and the J segment 10 bases; nucleotides outside the gene matches: 5. This CDR3 is built from 12 residues. CDR1 and CDR2 (germline): DFQATT, SNEGSKA (reference sequence).

The gene calls are TRBV28 and TRBJ2-1; either TRBD1 or TRBD2 may supply D (5 bases each). V was pared by 5 bases and J by 6 bases, with 17 bases between. There are 15 residues in the CDR3. Germline V gene sequence: CDR1 MDHEN, CDR2 SYDVKM. The CDR3 sequence: CASSGRQRIGNEQFF. CDR3 sequence (DNA): TGTGCCAGCAGTGGAAGACAGCGGATTGGCAATGAGCAGTTCTTC.

The chain combines TRBV11-3 with TRBJ2-2; D is perhaps TRBD1 (5 bases). CDR3 size: 15 residues. Trimming removed 5 bases from V and 0 bases from J, with 10 bases in between. The germline gives CDR1 SGHNT, CDR2 YENEEA. CDR3 nucleotides: TGTGCCAGCAGCCCGGACATCGCGAACACCGGGGAGCTGTTTTTT. Amino acids: CASSPDIANTGELFF.

In its sample, this clonotype was seen a few times. One end of the junction does not line up with germline, which may come from a read error. The chain combines TRBV7-7 with TRBJ2-5, with D perhaps matching TRBD1 or TRBD2 (5 bases each). The CDR3 runs to 14 residues. CDR1 and CDR2 (germline): SSHAT, FNYEAQ (reference sequence). The CDR3 is CASSLAKGVETQYF. The CDR3 DNA follows: TGTGCTAGCAGCTTAGCGAAAGGGGTAGAGACCCAGTACTTC. Based on the CDR3 plus reference TRBV7-7 and TRBJ2-5, the full variable domain is GAGVSQSPRYKVTKRGQDVTLRCDPISSHATLYWYQQALGQGPEFLTYFNYEAQPDKSGLPSDRFSAERPEGSISTLTIQRTEQRDSAMYRCASSLAKGVETQYFGPGTRLLVL.

This clonotype was counted many times. The V gene is TRBV28, the J gene TRBJ2-5, with D possibly TRBD1 on 6 matching bases. V was pared by 7 bases and J by 5 bases, with 17 bases between. Germline V lookup: CDR1 MDHEN, CDR2 SYDVKM. The CDR3 runs to 14 residues. The CDR3 DNA reads as TGTGCCAGCACGGGACATCTCATGGGGGAGACCCAGTACTTC. Translated: CASTGHLMGETQYF.

Points on this clonotype: The junction and the germline gene differ at one end; a read error may be behind it. The chain employs TRBV11-3 and TRBJ2-7, with 9 bases fitting TRBD1. Germline lookup yields CDR1 SGHNT and CDR2 YENEEA. This CDR3 region has 14 residues. This chain's CDR3 is CASRATGGSYEQNF. For the CDR3, the DNA is TGTGCCAGCAGGGCAACAGGGGGCTCCTACGAGCAGAACTTC.

The chain employs TRBV27 and TRBJ1-2; no clear D gene. V was cut by 4 bases and J by 8 bases, with 17 bases left in between. Per the germline V gene, CDR1 is MNHEY and CDR2 is SMNVEV (reference sequence). CDR3 length: 14 amino acids. Written as DNA, the CDR3 is TGTGCCAGCAGTTCTCTGGGCCAAACCCCCGGCTACACCTTC. Translating it yields CASSSLGQTPGYTF.

This clonotype was detected many times. The V gene is TRBV28, the J gene TRBJ1-2; D might be TRBD1 (5 bases). The germline gives CDR1 MDHEN, CDR2 SYDVKM. The V gene lost 1 base and the J gene lost 8 bases, with 20 bases spanning the gap. The CDR3 spans 16 residues. CDR3 DNA sequence: TGTGCCAGCAGTTTATCTGGTCGACAGAGCCGAGAGGGCTACACCTTC. Translating gives CASSLSGRQSREGYTF.

This clonotype was seen repeatedly, ten times or more. The J gene is TRBJ1-5, the V gene TRBV6-1; D uncertain. The V and J ends lost 6 bases and 0 bases respectively, with 21 bases between them. CDR1 MNHNS and CDR2 SASEGT come from the germline V gene. The CDR3 runs to 18 residues. The CDR3 here is CASRILSWETYSNQPQHF. The DNA of the CDR3 is TGTGCCAGCAGAATCTTATCGTGGGAAACTTATAGCAATCAGCCCCAGCATTTT.

The chain is built from TRBV6-1 and TRBJ2-4; 8 bases map to TRBD1. With 5 bases clipped from V and 1 base from J, the junction kept 16 bases outside the gene matches. Germline V gene sequence: CDR1 MNHNS, CDR2 SASEGT. This CDR3 has 19 residues. This CDR3 reads CASSTFRGRGGDAKNIQYF. The CDR3 nucleotides are TGTGCCAGCAGTACCTTCAGGGGGCGGGGAGGTGATGCCAAAAACATTCAGTACTTC.

There are many counts of this clonotype. The chain employs TRBV6-2 or TRBV6-3 and TRBJ1-3; no firm D call. Germline V gives CDR1 MNHEY, CDR2 SVGEGT. This CDR3 region has 14 residues. Deletions cut 0 bases from V and 5 bases from J, with 8 bases between. The chain's CDR3 is CASSYSRGRNTIYF. The CDR3 region has the DNA TGTGCCAGCAGTTACTCGCGAGGGAGAAACACCATATATTTT.

The rearrangement links TRBV5-4 to TRBJ2-5; no reliable D call. The CDR3 is made up of 13 amino acids. The V end lost 2 bases, the J end lost 4 bases, and 9 bases lay between the germline ends. CDR1 and CDR2 (germline): SGHNT, YYREEE (reference sequence). The CDR3 nucleotides are TGTGCCAGCAGCTTTATTTCGGGAGAGACCCAGTACTTC. It encodes CASSFISGETQYF.

About this clonotype itself: A much larger clone differs from this one at a single base, so this may be a read error. The V call is TRBV28, the J call TRBJ2-1; 9 bases align to TRBD2. The assigned J gene may be wrong: the sequence end matches TRBJ2-5 better. Per the germline V gene, CDR1 is MDHEN and CDR2 is SYDVKM. This CDR3 is 15 amino acids long. The CDR3, as DNA: TGTGCCAGCAGGGAGCGACTAGCGGACCAAGAGACCCAGTACTTC. Protein: CASRERLADQETQYF.

This clonotype was observed a handful of times. The chain recombines TRBV5-1 with TRBJ2-2; 10 nucleotides agree with TRBD1. Losses at the gene ends were 3 bases for V and 4 bases for J; bases not matched to a gene: 6. CDR3 size: 16 residues. The germline gives CDR1 SGHRS, CDR2 YFSETQ. As DNA, the CDR3 is TGCGCCAGCAGCTCAACCGGGACAGGGGTCACCGGGGAGCTGTTTTTT. Its translation is CASSSTGTGVTGELFF.

The V gene is TRBV19, the J gene TRBJ1-3; D ambiguous. Trimming left V 8 bases short and J 0 bases short, with 23 bases between. The CDR3 totals 18 residues. Per the germline V gene, CDR1 is LNHDA and CDR2 is SQIVND (reference sequence). In nucleotides, the CDR3 is TGTGCCAGTTCAAACACGGGTCTTCGGACGGCCTCTGGAAACACCATATATTTT. It translates to CASSNTGLRTASGNTIYF.

This clonotype was seen repeatedly, ten times or more. This chain uses TRBV28 with TRBJ1-6; no reliable D call. This CDR3 region has 14 residues. CDR1 and CDR2 (germline): MDHEN, SYDVKM. V was clipped by 9 bases and J by 5 bases, with 14 bases between them. The CDR3 region has the DNA TGTGCCAGTACAAAGTTGGGCAATAATTCACCCCTCCACTTT. Protein sequence: CASTKLGNNSPLHF.

Only a few counts were recorded for this clonotype. The junction does not match germline at one end; this may be a read error. This rearrangement joins TRBV12-5 to TRBJ2-5; D may be TRBD2 (6 bases). The CDR3 loop spans 15 amino acids. Germline V lookup: CDR1 LGHNT, CDR2 FRNRAP. CDR3 loop: CASGMVRTKVETQYF. The CDR3 region has the DNA TGTGCTAGTGGTATGGTTCGGACTAAGGTAGAGACCCAGTACTTC. Variable domain in full (rest from reference TRBV12-5 and TRBJ2-5): DARVTQTPRHKVTEMGQEVTMRCQPILGHNTVFWYRQTMMQGLELLAYFRNRAPLDDSGMPKDRFSAEMPDATLATLKIQPSEPRDSAVYFCASGMVRTKVETQYFGPGTRLLVL.

In nucleotides, the CDR3 is TGCGCCAGCAGCGAGACCTTCGGATCGCGGGGTAGTACCGGGGAGCTGTTTTTT. It codes for CASSETFGSRGSTGELFF. V and J are TRBV5-1 and TRBJ2-2, with D possibly matching TRBD2 (6 bases). CDR3 length: 18 residues. V dropped 4 bases and J dropped 5 bases, with 24 bases sitting between them. Germline V gene data show CDR1 as SGHRS and CDR2 as YFSETQ.